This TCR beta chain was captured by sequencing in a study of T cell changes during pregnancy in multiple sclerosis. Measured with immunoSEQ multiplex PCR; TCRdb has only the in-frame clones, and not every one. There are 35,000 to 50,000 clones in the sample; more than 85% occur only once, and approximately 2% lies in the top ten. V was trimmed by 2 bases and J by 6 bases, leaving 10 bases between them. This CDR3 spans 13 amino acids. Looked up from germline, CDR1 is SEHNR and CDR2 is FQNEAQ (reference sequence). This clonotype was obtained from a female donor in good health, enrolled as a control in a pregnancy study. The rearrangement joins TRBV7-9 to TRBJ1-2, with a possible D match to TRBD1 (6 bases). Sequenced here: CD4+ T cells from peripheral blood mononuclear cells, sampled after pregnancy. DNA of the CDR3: TGTGCCAGCAGCTTAATCAGGGGCGATGGCTACACCTTC. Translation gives CASSLIRGDGYTF.